Listed here are 32 T cell receptor beta chains from one sample, sequenced in a study of cytomegalovirus exposure and HLA in healthy donors. This PCR relied on a set of 60 Vbeta primers and 13 Jbeta primers. Sequencing used immunoSEQ multiplex PCR; TCRdb keeps in-frame clones, though not all of them. In the table there are over 150,000 clones, 84% of which are singletons. Sequencing used PBMCs. The receptor set was obtained from a girl aged 10 to 17 in good health and CMV-seropositive.

The chain combines TRBV11-3 with TRBJ2-3; D gene ambiguous. Germline V gives CDR1 SGHNT, CDR2 YENEEA. The CDR3 sequence is 13 residues long. V lost 5 bases and J lost 1, with 7 bases in between. CDR3 protein: CASSLSGTDTQYF. CDR3 nucleotides: TGTGCCAGCAGCCTGTCGGGCACAGATACGCAGTATTTT.

This clone was observed a single time. V gene TRBV11-2 combines with J gene TRBJ1-2; 10 positions match TRBD1. There are 14 residues in the CDR3. The V and J ends lost 6 bases and 2 bases, in that order; junction bases with no gene match: 3. Germline CDR1 is SGHAT and CDR2 is FQNNGV. Written as DNA, the CDR3 is TGTGCCAGCAGACCGGGACAGGGGAACTATGGCTACACCTTC. It yields the protein CASRPGQGNYGYTF.

This chain links TRBV19 with TRBJ1-4; 9 nucleotides match TRBD1. The length of the CDR3 is 15 residues. V lost 9 bases, J lost 8 bases, and 13 bases stayed unmatched. CDR1 and CDR2 (germline): LNHDA, SQIVND (reference sequence). This CDR3 reads CASQLSGTGREKLFF. The DNA for the CDR3 is TGTGCCAGCCAATTATCCGGGACAGGGAGGGAAAAACTGTTTTTT.

The chain combines TRBV5-1 with TRBJ1-2; the D gene is possibly TRBD1 (6 bases). Looked up from germline, CDR1 is SGHRS and CDR2 is YFSETQ. Deletions cut 4 bases from V and 2 bases from J, with 9 bases between. This CDR3 has 13 amino acids. The CDR3 protein is CASSVDRNYGYTF. CDR3 DNA sequence: TGCGCCAGCAGCGTAGACAGGAACTATGGCTACACCTTC.

This clone was found once. The chain has TRBV7-9 and TRBJ1-3; 7 positions match TRBD1. Germline-derived CDR1 and CDR2 are SEHNR and FQNEAQ (reference sequence). V trimming: 2 bases; J trimming: 2 bases; junction bases outside the gene matches: 3. This CDR3 is 15 amino acids long. The CDR3 DNA is TGTGCCAGCAGCTTAAACAGGGGAACTGGAAACACCATATATTTT. Its protein is CASSLNRGTGNTIYF.

This chain connects TRBV5-4 to TRBJ2-5; TRBD1 aligns across 8 bases. The DNA end favors TRBJ2-7, so the J call may be wrong. The CDR3 is made up of 14 amino acids. CDR1 and CDR2 from the germline V gene are SGHNT and YYREEE (reference sequence). The CDR3: CASSTRDRSYEQYF. DNA for the CDR3: TGTGCCAGCAGCACCCGGGACAGGTCCTACGAGCAGTACTTC.

The chain uses TRBV10-3 and TRBJ1-2, with D possibly TRBD1 on 5 matching bases. Germline V gene sequence: CDR1 ENHRY, CDR2 SYGVKD. This CDR3 contains 11 residues. Trimming took 8 bases from V and 8 from J, leaving 12 bases between them. CDR3 bases: TGTGCCATCCTCATCGGGGGGGGCTACACCTTC. It encodes CAILIGGGYTF.

J is TRBJ1-5 and V is TRBV30; 7 positions agree with TRBD1. Germline loops: CDR1 GTSNPN, CDR2 SVGIG (reference sequence). CDR3 length equals 13 residues. The junction had 3 bases not matched to a gene; V was cut back by 2 bases and J by 5 bases. The CDR3 coding sequence is TGTGCCTGGAGTTCCGGGACAGATCAGCCCCAGCATTTT. This sequence encodes CAWSSGTDQPQHF.

This clone was counted once. The chain employs TRBV7-8 and TRBJ2-7, with D possibly being TRBD2 (5 bases). The germline CDR1 and CDR2 sequences are SGHVS and FQNEAQ. The CDR3 length is 14 residues. Trimming cost V 1 base and J 0 bases, with 7 bases left between them. CDR3 in amino acids: CASSLVDFSYEQYF. The CDR3, as DNA: TGTGCCAGCAGCTTAGTGGACTTCTCCTACGAGCAGTACTTC.

The CDR3 here is CASGAGYGYTF. In DNA form, the CDR3 reads TGTGCCAGCGGGGCGGGGTATGGCTACACCTTC. The chain joins TRBV6-1 to TRBJ1-2; D possibly corresponds to TRBD1 (5 bases). Trimming took 8 bases from V and 5 from J, leaving 9 bases between them. The length of the CDR3 is 11 residues. Germline V gene lookup returns CDR1 MNHNS and CDR2 SASEGT.

The V gene is TRBV7-2, the J gene TRBJ1-2; 11 bases are a match to TRBD1. The CDR3 contains 15 residues. Germline V gives CDR1 SGHTA, CDR2 FQGNSA. Trimming at V came to 3 bases and at J to 8 bases, leaving 8 bases not matched to a gene. The CDR3 loop is CASSLDRGRVGGYTF. The CDR3 DNA reads as TGTGCCAGCAGCTTGGACAGGGGGCGAGTGGGGGGCTACACCTTC.

The chain links TRBV9 to TRBJ2-3, with TRBD1 identical over 7 bases. The germline V gene encodes CDR1 SGDLS and CDR2 YYNGEE. After removal of 0 bases from V and 7 bases from J, the junction contained 5 bases not matched to a gene. CDR3 length equals 14 residues. The CDR3: CASSVDTGANTQYF. The CDR3 DNA sequence: TGTGCCAGCAGCGTAGATACAGGGGCGAATACGCAGTATTTT.

V usage is TRBV5-1 and J usage is TRBJ1-2, with D unresolved. The germline V and J ends were trimmed by 0 bases and 4 bases, with 4 bases remaining between them. Per germline, CDR1 SGHRS and CDR2 YFSETQ. The CDR3 totals 12 residues. The CDR3 loop is CASSLGIYGYTF. The DNA of the CDR3 is TGCGCCAGCAGCTTGGGTATCTATGGCTACACCTTC.

The V call is TRBV9, the J call TRBJ2-2; 10 bases match TRBD1. Per germline, CDR1 SGDLS and CDR2 YYNGEE. The V and J ends lost 3 bases and 6 bases, in that order; junction bases with no gene match: 14. This CDR3 contains 18 residues. CDR3 protein: CASSATGTGAWRAGELFF. The DNA for the CDR3 is TGTGCCAGCAGCGCCACGGGGACAGGGGCTTGGAGGGCCGGGGAGCTGTTTTTT.

The rearrangement links TRBV6-1 to TRBJ1-2; D unresolved. The germline gives CDR1 MNHNS, CDR2 SASEGT. CDR3 length: 15 amino acids. Trimming shortened V by 3 bases and J by 4 bases, and 15 bases separated the two germline ends. The CDR3 protein is CASSEFQRGAYGYTF. In DNA form, the CDR3 reads TGTGCCAGCAGTGAGTTTCAGAGAGGAGCCTATGGCTACACCTTC.

The V call is TRBV9, the J call TRBJ2-7; a weak D match, TRBD2 (6 bases). Germline lookup yields CDR1 SGDLS and CDR2 YYNGEE. CDR3 length: 14 amino acids. V was trimmed by 0 bases and J by 6 bases, leaving 13 bases between them. This CDR3 is CASSVVSSGVEQYF. Written as DNA, the CDR3 is TGTGCCAGCAGCGTAGTTTCTTCGGGGGTCGAGCAGTACTTC.

In nucleotides, the CDR3 is TGTGCCAGCAGCTACGGACAAGGGAGGAATGAAAAACTGTTTTTT. This gives the protein CASSYGQGRNEKLFF. V usage is TRBV12-1 and J usage is TRBJ1-4. TRBV12-1 is a known pseudogene. The CDR3 is 15 amino acids.

This rearrangement joins TRBV15 to TRBJ1-3, with TRBD1 matching 9 bases. Germline CDR1 reads LNHNV; CDR2 reads YYDKDF (reference sequence). V shed 3 bases, J shed 8 bases, and the junction held 11 bases outside the gene matches. The CDR3 runs 16 residues. As DNA, the CDR3 is TGTGCCACCAGCAGGGACTGGACAGGGGTCGCGGACACCATATATTTT. It yields the protein CATSRDWTGVADTIYF.

The chain couples TRBV2 to TRBJ1-1; perhaps TRBD1 as D (6 bases). Germline values: CDR1 SNHLY, CDR2 FYNNEI. The V end was cut by 6 bases, the J end by 4 bases, with 18 bases between. The CDR3 extends over 15 amino acids. The CDR3 reads CASRPTKGGSTEAFF. In DNA, the CDR3 is TGTGCCAGCAGGCCTACGAAGGGGGGGAGCACTGAAGCTTTCTTT.

This clone is a singleton in its sample. For the CDR3, the DNA is TGTGCCAGCAGAAGGACAGGGGGCTATGGCTACACCTTC. Translation gives CASRRTGGYGYTF. The chain links TRBV6-5 to TRBJ1-2; 10 bases map to TRBD1. Unmatched junction bases numbered 2, after V lost 6 bases and J lost 4 bases. Germline loops: CDR1 MNHEY, CDR2 SVGAGI. The CDR3 consists of 13 residues.

The rearrangement joins TRBV29-1 to TRBJ1-2, with TRBD1 matching over 10 bases. This CDR3 comprises 14 residues. The V gene's germline CDR1 is SQVTM and CDR2 ANQGSEA. With V trimmed by 4 bases and J by 0 bases, 2 bases remained unmatched. CDR3 region: CSVGQGAANYGYTF. In DNA form, the CDR3 reads TGCAGCGTTGGACAGGGGGCGGCTAACTATGGCTACACCTTC.

This rearrangement joins TRBV29-1 to TRBJ2-3, with a possible D match to TRBD2 (6 bases). V was shortened by 6 bases and J by 1 base, with 14 bases between the two germline ends. The V gene's germline CDR1 is SQVTM and CDR2 ANQGSEA. The CDR3 is 14 amino acids. For the CDR3, the DNA is TGCAGCGTCTGGCGGGGTGACCGCACAGATACGCAGTATTTT. It codes for CSVWRGDRTDTQYF.

This clone has just a few counts. V usage is TRBV5-1 and J usage is TRBJ2-7; 8 nucleotides agree with TRBD2. The CDR3 has 14 amino acids. Germline V gene sequence: CDR1 SGHRS, CDR2 YFSETQ. V was clipped by 0 bases and J by 6 bases; unmatched bases: 5. This CDR3 reads CASSLVPGGIEQYF. CDR3 coding DNA: TGCGCCAGCAGCTTGGTGCCGGGGGGGATCGAGCAGTACTTC.

This chain connects TRBV6-1 to TRBJ1-1, with D possibly being TRBD1 (6 bases). The germline V and J ends were trimmed by 5 bases and 4 bases, with 8 bases remaining between them. CDR3 length: 12 residues. In germline, CDR1 is MNHNS, CDR2 SASEGT. CDR3 sequence (DNA): TGTGCCAGCAGTAAGGGGGTCACTGAAGCTTTCTTT. Residues: CASSKGVTEAFF.

The J gene is TRBJ1-6, the V gene TRBV27; D might be TRBD1 (6 bases). From germline, CDR1 is MNHEY and CDR2 SMNVEV (reference sequence). This CDR3 is built from 18 residues. V was shortened by 9 bases and J by 13 bases, with 34 bases between the two germline ends. CDR3 nucleotides: TGTGCCAGTAGTCACATATTCGACAGGTCCACCCCACTCCCGCCCCTCCACTTT. It yields the protein CASSHIFDRSTPLPPLHF.

The CDR3 reads CAGLEGEHSYEQYF. In DNA, the CDR3 is TGTGCCGGCCTAGAGGGGGAGCACTCCTACGAGCAGTACTTC. The chain has TRBV30 and TRBJ2-7; a possible D gene is TRBD1 (6 bases). Germline loops: CDR1 GTSNPN, CDR2 SVGIG (reference sequence). V was cut by 8 bases and J by 0 bases, with 17 bases left in between. The CDR3 is 14 residues long.

The chain couples TRBV19 to TRBJ2-2; maybe TRBD2 (6 bases). Germline V gene data show CDR1 as LNHDA and CDR2 as SQIVND (reference sequence). V gave up 5 bases and J gave up 7 bases, with 8 bases separating them. The CDR3 runs to 12 residues. CDR3 bases: TGTGCCAGTAGTGGAGGGATCGGGGAGCTGTTTTTT. Protein sequence: CASSGGIGELFF. Supplemented by reference TRBV19 and TRBJ2-2, the full variable domain reads DGGITQSPKYLFRKEGQNVTLSCEQNLNHDAMYWYRQDPGQGLRLIYYSQIVNDFQKGDIAEGYSVSREKKESFPLTVTSAQKNPTAFYLCASSGGIGELFFGEGSRLTVL.

V gene TRBV30 combines with J gene TRBJ1-5; 8 bases fit TRBD1. The CDR3 covers 13 residues. J lost 4 bases, V lost 5 bases, and 4 bases had no gene match. Looked up from germline, CDR1 is GTSNPN and CDR2 is SVGIG (reference sequence). As DNA, the CDR3 is TGTGCCTGGGACACAGGGGGTAATCAGCCCCAGCATTTT. Amino acid sequence: CAWDTGGNQPQHF.

The count of this clone is one. One junction end does not reproduce the germline sequence, and a read error may be involved. Distinct nucleotide sequences in the sample also encode this CDR3. The V call is TRBV6-1, the J call TRBJ1-5; tentative D call: TRBD1 (6 bases). Germline CDR1 reads MNHNS; CDR2 reads SASEGT. CDR3 length: 12 amino acids. CDR3: CASRTGNQPQHF. CDR3 sequence (DNA): TGTGCTAGCAGGACAGGCAATCAGCCCCAGCATTTT.

A remark on this clone: At one end the junction does not follow the germline gene, possibly because of a read error. This chain links TRBV6-5 with TRBJ1-2; D perhaps matches TRBD1 (6 bases). CDR3 length: 13 amino acids. The germline gives CDR1 MNHEY, CDR2 SVGAGI. CDR3 DNA: TGTGCCAGCAGTTACTATCCAGGGGTAGGCTGCACCTTC. This sequence encodes CASSYYPGVGCTF.

V and J are TRBV5-1 and TRBJ2-7; D is unclear. In germline, CDR1 is SGHRS, CDR2 YFSETQ. The CDR3 is 13 residues long. The V end lost 3 bases, the J end lost 1 base, and 8 bases lay between the germline ends. The CDR3 nucleotides are TGCGCCAGCAGCTGGAGCCAGTCCTACGAGCAGTACTTC. Encoded protein: CASSWSQSYEQYF.

The chain employs TRBV11-2 and TRBJ2-1; 16 nucleotides match TRBD2. The ends lost 5 bases at V and 6 bases at J; junction bases unmatched: 7. The CDR3 loop spans 17 amino acids. Germline-derived CDR1 and CDR2 are SGHAT and FQNNGV. DNA for the CDR3: TGTGCCAGCAGCCACGGGACTAGCGGGGGGGCTGGCAATGAGCAGTTCTTC. It specifies CASSHGTSGGAGNEQFF.